A single sample is the source of the 19 T cell receptor beta chains below, sequenced in a study of CD8 T cells in ankylosing spondylitis. TCRdb used MiXCR to reprocess the 5' RACE reads, holding one entry per CDR3 protein. The sample lists about 540,000 distinct CDR3 sequences; approximately 11% were seen once. These TCRs are of unknown antigen specificity. Study results and limitations: A TCR beta motif made of several highly homologous variants seemed typical of ankylosing spondylitis blood.

Material for sequencing was blood, either unsorted or a sorted T cell fraction (not recorded which). Source of these receptors: a male donor with ankylosing spondylitis.

This clonotype has a count of ten or more. The V gene is TRBV29-1, the J gene TRBJ2-1; 7 positions match TRBD2. The germline gives CDR1 SQVTM, CDR2 ANQGSEA. The CDR3 runs 12 residues. Unmatched junction bases numbered 4, after V lost 7 bases and J lost 4 bases. The CDR3 spells CSGREPYNEQFF. CDR3 in DNA: TGCAGCGGGCGGGAGCCTTACAATGAGCAGTTCTTC.

V and J are TRBV2 and TRBJ2-7; a possible D gene is TRBD1 (5 bases). Trimming cost V 4 bases and J 0 bases, with 16 bases left between them. CDR3 length: 16 amino acids. Germline lookup yields CDR1 SNHLY and CDR2 FYNNEI. Here the CDR3 reads CASSAGPGYSSYEQYV. CDR3 DNA: TGTGCCAGCAGTGCCGGGCCAGGGTACTCCTCCTACGAGCAGTACGTC.

The V gene is TRBV10-3, the J gene TRBJ2-2; 12 bases map to TRBD2. J was trimmed by 2 bases and V by 6 bases; bases with no gene match: 7. The germline CDR1 and CDR2 sequences are ENHRY and SYGVKD. CDR3 size: 17 residues. The CDR3 DNA is TGTGCCATCAGAAAGACTAGCGGGAGCCCTAACACCGGGGAGCTGTTTTTT. Its protein is CAIRKTSGSPNTGELFF.

The chain employs TRBV20-1 and TRBJ2-4; 9 nucleotides line up with TRBD1. This CDR3 is built from 17 residues. Germline assignment: CDR1 DFQATT and CDR2 SNEGSKA (reference sequence). V lost 3 bases, J lost 1 base, and 10 bases stayed unmatched. The CDR3 spells CSARDLGQGGAKNIQYF. For the CDR3, the DNA is TGCAGTGCTAGGGATTTGGGACAGGGTGGGGCCAAAAACATTCAGTACTTC.

This clonotype was found many times. V and J are TRBV5-1 and TRBJ2-1; 8 positions match TRBD2. The trim removed 1 base at V and 6 bases at J, leaving 12 bases unmatched. CDR1 is SGHRS and CDR2 is YFSETQ in the germline V gene. The CDR3 extends over 17 amino acids. Here the CDR3 reads CASSLYLRAGDVNEQFF. Written as DNA, the CDR3 is TGCGCCAGCAGCTTGTACCTAAGAGCGGGAGATGTCAATGAGCAGTTCTTC.

The gene calls are TRBV20-1 and TRBJ2-5, with D hard to call. The CDR3 is made up of 13 amino acids. Trimming removed 4 bases at V and 4 bases at J, with 13 bases between. From germline, CDR1 is DFQATT and CDR2 SNEGSKA (reference sequence). The CDR3 sequence: CSAIPFPLETQYF. The DNA for the CDR3 is TGCAGTGCTATCCCCTTCCCCTTAGAGACCCAGTACTTC.

This chain uses TRBV4-1 with TRBJ2-2; 9 bases agree with TRBD1. In germline, CDR1 is MGHRA, CDR2 YSYEKL. V lost 1 base to trimming and J lost 11 bases; unmatched junction nucleotides: 8. This CDR3 comprises 15 residues. CDR3 region: CASSQVWDRDDELFF. For the CDR3, the DNA is TGCGCCAGCAGCCAAGTTTGGGACAGGGACGACGAGCTGTTTTTT.

This clonotype has more than one count but fewer than ten. The J gene is TRBJ2-7, the V gene TRBV5-1; 9 positions agree with TRBD1. The length of the CDR3 is 17 residues. From germline, CDR1 is SGHRS and CDR2 YFSETQ. Unmatched junction bases numbered 12, after V lost 0 bases and J lost 5 bases. As DNA, the CDR3 is TGCGCCAGCAGCTTGGTCGGTACAGGGGGCTTTTCCCACGAGCAGTACTTC. It is translated as CASSLVGTGGFSHEQYF.

This clonotype appeared a few times. CDR3 region: CASSLPLNEKLFF. The CDR3 DNA sequence: TGTGCCAGCAGCTTGCCCCTTAATGAAAAACTGTTTTTT. The chain links TRBV7-8 to TRBJ1-4; D is unclear. Germline values: CDR1 SGHVS, CDR2 FQNEAQ. The CDR3 runs 13 residues. Trimming took 3 bases from V and 4 from J, leaving 6 bases between them.

The chain links TRBV6-5 to TRBJ1-2; 9 bases are a match to TRBD1. J was trimmed by 6 bases and V by 0 bases; bases with no gene match: 11. CDR1 is MNHEY, CDR2 SVGAGI, per germline. The CDR3 spans 17 residues. The CDR3 region has the DNA TGTGCCAGCAGTTACTCGGGAACAGGGGGCGAGGGCAATGGCTACACCTTC. The encoded protein is CASSYSGTGGEGNGYTF.

V usage is TRBV12-3 or TRBV12-4 and J usage is TRBJ2-7, with 15 bases that match TRBD2. The CDR3 loop spans 19 amino acids. Trimming removed 6 bases from V and 2 bases from J; junction bases left unmatched: 14. The CDR3 bases are TGTGCCAGCAGAACAGGCGCCGGGACTAGCGGGAGGCAAACCTACGAGCAGTACTTC. Translation gives CASRTGAGTSGRQTYEQYF.

In this sample, this clonotype turned up a few times. The V gene is TRBV30, the J gene TRBJ2-3; D remains unclear. The germline V gene has CDR1 GTSNPN and CDR2 SVGIG (reference sequence). Trimming cost V 0 bases and J 4 bases, with 11 bases left between them. The CDR3 has 14 amino acids. CDR3 protein: CAWSVLLTSDTQYF. In DNA, the CDR3 is TGTGCCTGGAGTGTTCTACTAACCTCAGATACGCAGTATTTT.

J is TRBJ2-1 and V is TRBV30, with 7 bases fitting TRBD2. With 3 bases clipped from V and 5 bases from J, the junction kept 13 bases outside the gene matches. This CDR3 has 16 residues. CDR1 and CDR2 (germline): GTSNPN, SVGIG (reference sequence). CDR3 DNA: TGTGCCTGGAGCGCAAGGTTGGCGGGAGCCCACAATGAGCAGTTCTTC. Protein product: CAWSARLAGAHNEQFF.

At least ten counts were recorded for this clonotype. The chain uses TRBV16 and TRBJ1-1; D gene uncertain. The CDR3 is 15 amino acids. CDR1 is KGHSY and CDR2 is FQNENV in the germline V gene. V was trimmed by 4 bases and J by 1 base, leaving 13 bases between them. The CDR3 nucleotides are TGTGCCAGCAGCCCGTCCGGTAGGTGGAACACTGAAGCTTTCTTT. It codes for CASSPSGRWNTEAFF.

V usage is TRBV10-3 and J usage is TRBJ1-1; D is unclear. Germline lookup yields CDR1 ENHRY and CDR2 SYGVKD. The CDR3 length is 11 residues. The germline V and J ends were trimmed by 5 bases and 11 bases, with 12 bases remaining between them. The CDR3 sequence is CAISTEMGAFF. The DNA for the CDR3 is TGTGCCATCAGTACAGAAATGGGGGCTTTCTTT.

This clonotype came up a few times. The chain links TRBV28 to TRBJ2-4; 13 nucleotides agree with TRBD2. V was clipped by 5 bases and J by 6 bases; unmatched bases: 7. This CDR3 region has 16 residues. CDR1 and CDR2 from the germline V gene are MDHEN and SYDVKM. CDR3 region: CASSPLAGGPRNIQYF. The CDR3 nucleotides are TGTGCCAGCAGTCCACTAGCGGGAGGGCCTAGAAACATTCAGTACTTC. Combining the CDR3 with reference TRBV28 and TRBJ2-4 gives the whole variable domain DVKVTQSSRYLVKRTGEKVFLECVQDMDHENMFWYRQDPGLGLRLIYFSYDVKMKEKGDIPEGYSVSREKKERFSLILESASTNQTSMYLCASSPLAGGPRNIQYFGAGTRLSVL.

This clonotype was seen repeatedly, ten times or more. The chain recombines TRBV12-3 or TRBV12-4 with TRBJ2-1; TRBD2 matches at 10 bases. This CDR3 contains 16 residues. The J segment lost 1 base and the V segment lost 2 bases, leaving 2 bases of the junction unmatched. In DNA form, the CDR3 reads TGTGCCAGCAGTTTACTTAGCGGGAGGTCCTACAATGAGCAGTTCTTC. Translation gives CASSLLSGRSYNEQFF.

In this sample, this clonotype turned up many times. This sequence joins TRBV12-3 or TRBV12-4 and TRBJ2-1; 7 bases match TRBD2. J was trimmed by 1 base and V by 7 bases; bases with no gene match: 4. This CDR3 spans 14 amino acids. Here the CDR3 DNA reads TGTGCCAGCACCCCCGGGGGGTCCTACAATGAGCAGTTCTTC. As protein: CASTPGGSYNEQFF.

This clonotype has at least ten counts. V and J are TRBV24-1 and TRBJ1-1, with 8 bases identical to TRBD1. This CDR3 comprises 13 residues. V dropped 4 bases and J dropped 6; count of bases not matched to a gene: 3. Germline V gives CDR1 KGHDR, CDR2 SFDVKD. The CDR3: CATSETGDSEAFF. The CDR3 coding sequence is TGTGCCACCAGTGAGACAGGGGATTCTGAAGCTTTCTTT.